Following are 3 T cell receptor beta chains from one sample sequenced in a study of vaccination and CD4 T cells after COVID-19. Their antigens are not known. Treatment meaning: roughly nine-day PBMC culture with coronavirus spike peptide pools or control peptides (ViraFEST assay). Cultured CD4+ T-cell DNA underwent Oncomine TCR Beta short-read sequencing. TCRdb reanalysed the PCR reads using MiXCR and keeps one entry per CDR3 protein. The table lists 15,000 to 17,000 distinct CDR3 sequences, more than 35% of them singletons. Sample: CD4+ T cells from blood, cultured in vitro, taken before SARS-CoV-2 vaccination. These TCRs come from a human donor who had recovered from COVID-19.

In DNA, the CDR3 is TGCAGTGCCGGGGGGCGGAGCTACAATGAGCAGTTCTTC. Translated, it gives CSAGGRSYNEQFF. The chain employs TRBV20-1 and TRBJ2-1, with D maybe TRBD2 (7 bases). Germline V gene data show CDR1 as DFQATT and CDR2 as SNEGSKA (reference sequence). The CDR3 length is 13 residues. V lost 6 bases to trimming and J lost 3 bases, with 12 bases between them.

The chain has TRBV6-2 or TRBV6-3 and TRBJ1-1; weak D call: TRBD1 (6 bases). This CDR3 is 12 amino acids long. Trimming pared 6 bases from V and 11 bases from J, leaving 16 bases between. Germline V gene sequence: CDR1 MNHEY, CDR2 SVGEGT. This chain's CDR3 is CASRIPGAWAFF. CDR3 in DNA: TGTGCCAGCAGAATTCCAGGGGCCTGGGCTTTCTTT.

The V call is TRBV12-5, the J call TRBJ2-3; D not resolved. V lost 2 bases, J lost 6 bases, and 6 bases lay in between. This CDR3 is built from 12 residues. Germline V gene lookup returns CDR1 LGHNT and CDR2 FRNRAP. CDR3 amino acids: CASGLIKDTQYF. DNA for the CDR3: TGTGCTAGTGGTTTGATCAAGGATACGCAGTATTTT. Combining the CDR3 with reference TRBV12-5 and TRBJ2-3 gives the whole variable domain DARVTQTPRHKVTEMGQEVTMRCQPILGHNTVFWYRQTMMQGLELLAYFRNRAPLDDSGMPKDRFSAEMPDATLATLKIQPSEPRDSAVYFCASGLIKDTQYFGPGTRLTVL.